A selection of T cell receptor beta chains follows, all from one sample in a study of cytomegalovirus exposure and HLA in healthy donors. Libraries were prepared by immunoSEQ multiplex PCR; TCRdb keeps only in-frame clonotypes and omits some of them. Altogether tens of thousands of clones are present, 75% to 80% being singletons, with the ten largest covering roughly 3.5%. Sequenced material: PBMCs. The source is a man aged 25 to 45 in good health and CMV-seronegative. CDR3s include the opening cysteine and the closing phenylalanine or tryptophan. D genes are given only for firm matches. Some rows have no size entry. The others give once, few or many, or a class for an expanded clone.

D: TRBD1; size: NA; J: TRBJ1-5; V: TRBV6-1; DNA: TGTGCCAGCAGTGCAGGGGGCGGCAATCAGCCCCAGCATTTT; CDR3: CASSAGGGNQPQHF
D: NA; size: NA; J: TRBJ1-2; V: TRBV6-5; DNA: TGTGCCAGCATCGGGCGGGACGGCGGTTATGGCTACACCTTC; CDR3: CASIGRDGGYGYTF
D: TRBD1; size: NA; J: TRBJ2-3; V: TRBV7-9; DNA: TGTGCCAGCAGCCTTGGACAGGGTTTGGAATATACGCAGTATTTT; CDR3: CASSLGQGLEYTQYF
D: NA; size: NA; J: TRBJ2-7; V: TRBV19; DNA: TGTGCCAGTAGTCTTCAGGGTAACTACGAGCAGTACTTC; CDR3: CASSLQGNYEQYF
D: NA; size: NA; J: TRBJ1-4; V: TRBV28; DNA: TGTGCCAGCAGTTTAATCAGGGTTAATGAAAAACTGTTTTTT; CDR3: CASSLIRVNEKLFF
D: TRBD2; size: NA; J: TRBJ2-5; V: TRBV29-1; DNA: TGCAGCGTTGACCCTAGCGGGGATCAAGAGACCCAGTACTTC; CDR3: CSVDPSGDQETQYF
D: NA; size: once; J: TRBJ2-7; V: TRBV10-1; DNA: TGCGCCAGCAGTGGGGGGCCTGGATACGAGCAGTACTTC; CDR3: CASSGGPGYEQYF
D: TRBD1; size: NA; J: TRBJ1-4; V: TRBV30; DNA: TGTGCCTGGAGTGACAGGGGGAATGAAAAACTGTTTTTT; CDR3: CAWSDRGNEKLFF
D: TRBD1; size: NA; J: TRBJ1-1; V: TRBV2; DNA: TGTGCCAGCGGGACAGGGGGCGCGAGAACTGAAGCTTTCTTT; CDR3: CASGTGGARTEAFF
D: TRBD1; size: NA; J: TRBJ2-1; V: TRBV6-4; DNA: TGTGCCAGCGGAAAACTCCACGGGACAGATTACAATGAGCAGTTCTTC; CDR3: CASGKLHGTDYNEQFF
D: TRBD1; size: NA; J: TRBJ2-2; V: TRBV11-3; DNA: TGTGCCAGCAGCTTAGAAACAGGGGCCGGGGAGCTGTTTTTT; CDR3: CASSLETGAGELFF
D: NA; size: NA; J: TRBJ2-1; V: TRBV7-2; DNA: TGTGCCAGCAGCTTAGGTCGGGTGGGTACCTACAATGAGCAGTTCTTC; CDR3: CASSLGRVGTYNEQFF
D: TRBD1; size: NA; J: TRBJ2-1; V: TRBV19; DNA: TGTGCCAGTAGGAATACAGGGGCGCCCTACAATGAGCAGTTCTTC; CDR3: CASRNTGAPYNEQFF
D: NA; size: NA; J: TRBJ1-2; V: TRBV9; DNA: TGTGCCAGCAGCGTACAGGGGCTCGGCTATGGCTACACCTTC; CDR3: CASSVQGLGYGYTF
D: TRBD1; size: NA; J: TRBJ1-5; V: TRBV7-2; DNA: TGTGCCAGCAGCTTAGAACAGGGGGCACGGCAGCCCCAGCATTTT; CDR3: CASSLEQGARQPQHF
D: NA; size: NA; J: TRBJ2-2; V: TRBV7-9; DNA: TGTGCCAGCAGCTTAGTTAGAAACACCGGGGAGCTGTTTTTT; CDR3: CASSLVRNTGELFF
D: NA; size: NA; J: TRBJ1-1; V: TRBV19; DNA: TGTGCCAGTAGTATGGGGGGGCAAATCGACACTGAAGCTTTCTTT; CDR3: CASSMGGQIDTEAFF
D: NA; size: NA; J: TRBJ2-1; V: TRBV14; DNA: TGTGCCAGCAGCCAGGCCAGAGCGAATGAGCAGTTCTTC; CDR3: CASSQARANEQFF
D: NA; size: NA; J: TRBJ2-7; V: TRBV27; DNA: TGTGCCAGCAGTTTATCGGAGAGCTCCTACGAGCAGTACTTC; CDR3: CASSLSESSYEQYF
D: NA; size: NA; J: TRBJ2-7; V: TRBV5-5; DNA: TGTGCCAGCAGCTTGGCACAGGGACCCTACGAGCAGTACTTC; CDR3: CASSLAQGPYEQYF
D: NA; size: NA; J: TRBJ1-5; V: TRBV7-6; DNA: TGTGCCAGCAGCTTATCGCAGGGTCGGAATCATCAGCCCCAGCATTTT; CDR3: CASSLSQGRNHQPQHF
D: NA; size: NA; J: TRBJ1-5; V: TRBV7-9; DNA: TGTGCCAGCAGCTTAGCCCTCGGACAGTCCAATCAGCCCCAGCATTTT; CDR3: CASSLALGQSNQPQHF
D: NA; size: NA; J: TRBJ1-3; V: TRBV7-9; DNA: TGTGCCAGCAGCTTAGTGTCGGGGAGGACTGGAAACACCATATATTTT; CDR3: CASSLVSGRTGNTIYF
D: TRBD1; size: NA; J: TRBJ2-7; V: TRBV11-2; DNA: TGTGCCAGCAGCTTGGGCGGGCAGGGGGCCTCCTACGAGCAGTACTTC; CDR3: CASSLGGQGASYEQYF
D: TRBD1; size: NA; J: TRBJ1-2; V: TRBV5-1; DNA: TGCGCCAGCAGCTTGGAAGACAGGGGAGGCTATGGCTACACCTTC; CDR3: CASSLEDRGGYGYTF
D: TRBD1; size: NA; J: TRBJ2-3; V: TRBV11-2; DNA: TGTGCCAGCAGCTTAGTTCACAGGGGGCTAGTTGATACGCAGTATTTT; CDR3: CASSLVHRGLVDTQYF
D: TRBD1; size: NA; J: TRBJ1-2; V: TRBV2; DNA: TGTGCCAGCAGACTCGGGACAGACTATGGCTACACCTTC; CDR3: CASRLGTDYGYTF
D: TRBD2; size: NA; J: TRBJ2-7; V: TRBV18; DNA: TGTGCCAGCTCACCAAGTTCTAGCGGGAGTGCCTACGAGCAGTACTTC; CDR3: CASSPSSSGSAYEQYF
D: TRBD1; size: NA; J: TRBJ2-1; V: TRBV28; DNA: TGTGCCAGCAGCCCTCTAACCTTCTTAGAAACGTCCGGGACAGGGCAACAGTTCTTC; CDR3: CASSPLTFLETSGTGQQFF
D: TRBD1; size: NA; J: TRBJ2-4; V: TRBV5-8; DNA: TGTGCCAGCAGCTTACAGGGGGCAGACATTCAGTACTTC; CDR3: CASSLQGADIQYF
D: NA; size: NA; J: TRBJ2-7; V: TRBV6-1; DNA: TGTGCCAGCAGTCTACAGGGTACTCCTGTCGAGCAGTACTTC; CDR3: CASSLQGTPVEQYF
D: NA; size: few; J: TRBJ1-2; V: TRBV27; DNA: TGTGCCAGCTCTCTTCGAATCGGTTGGGGCTACACCTTC; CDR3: CASSLRIGWGYTF
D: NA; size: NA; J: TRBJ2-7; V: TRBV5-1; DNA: TGCGCCAGCAGCTTGGATGGTTCAGGGAACTACGAGCAGTACTTC; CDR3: CASSLDGSGNYEQYF
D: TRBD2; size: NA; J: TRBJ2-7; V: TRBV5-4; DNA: TGTGCCAGCAGCTTTGGAGCGGGGGGGTCCTACGAGCAGTACTTC; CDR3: CASSFGAGGSYEQYF
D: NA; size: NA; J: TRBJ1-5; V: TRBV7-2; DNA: TGTGCCAGCAGCCCGAAGTGGGGCAGCAATCAGCCCCAGCATTTT; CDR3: CASSPKWGSNQPQHF
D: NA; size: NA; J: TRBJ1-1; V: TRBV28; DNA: TGTGCCAGCAGTTTATACTACACTGAAGCTTTCTTT; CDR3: CASSLYYTEAFF
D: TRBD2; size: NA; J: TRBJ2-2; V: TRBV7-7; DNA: TGTGCCAGCAGCCTCGGGGGGGCCGGGGAGCTGTTTTTT; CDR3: CASSLGGAGELFF
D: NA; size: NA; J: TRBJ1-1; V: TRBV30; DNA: TGTGCCTGGTCTCCAGGCCGCTGGAACACTGAAGCTTTCTTT; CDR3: CAWSPGRWNTEAFF
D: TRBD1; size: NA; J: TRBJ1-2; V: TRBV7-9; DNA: TGTGCCAGCAGCTTAAGGGGTGGGGGACAGGGAGGACACTATGGCTACACCTTC; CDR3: CASSLRGGGQGGHYGYTF
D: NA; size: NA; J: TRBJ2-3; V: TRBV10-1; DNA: TGCGCCAGCAGTGATCGCTTACAACACACAGATACGCAGTATTTT; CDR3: CASSDRLQHTDTQYF
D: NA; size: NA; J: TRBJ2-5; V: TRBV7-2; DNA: TGTGCCAGCAGCTTAGGGTCTAGGGGAGAGACCCAGTACTTC; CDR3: CASSLGSRGETQYF